This TCR beta chain was sequenced in a study of immune evolution from preneoplasia to lung adenocarcinoma (dated by TCRdb to the early 2020s). The study in broad terms: No AAH lesions showed HLA loss of heterozygosity, compared with over 6% of AIS, 15% of MIA and approximately 30% of ADC lesions. The immune data were combined with whole exome sequencing and methylation data from the same cohort of nodules. The overall cohort comprised under 70 patients with pulmonary nodules who underwent surgical resection. The TCR sequencing data were obtained from 45 to 55 patients. POLYSOLVER was used to infer Class I HLA alleles from exome data, and LOHHLA was used to detect allele-specific HLA loss. Resected precursor lesions (AAH, AIS, MIA) and invasive adenocarcinomas were compared with paired morphologically normal lung tissue. The sample size was set by how many specimens were available, not by a prior power calculation. Immune contexture across lung adenocarcinoma precursors and invasive adenocarcinoma was profiled using immune gene expression, TCR sequencing and multiplex immunofluorescence. According to the study, about a hundred samples went through TCR sequencing.

TCR beta CDR3 regions were sequenced from DNA using the immunoSEQ hsTCRbeta Kit. As for the authors' bioinformatics: TCR sequencing data were analysed with the ImmunoSEQ Analyzer. T cell clonality was defined as 1 minus Pielou's evenness computed on productive rearrangements. To measure T cell diversity, the inverse Simpson index was applied to productive templates. T cell density was defined as TCR beta template counts normalized to usable DNA, with usable DNA estimated by amplifying and sequencing housekeeping genes. Two-sided Kruskal-Wallis tests were used to compare TCR metrics across histologic stages. TCRdb provides this immuneACCESS table in a form limited to in-frame rearrangements. Some clones are lacking; in checked studies, under half of them reflect an unresolved V gene, and why the rest are absent is not known. For V, J and clone size, that table is used; D and trimming come from the DNA. Here the sample has about 6,600 clones; 85% occur a single time. The ten top clones hold about 4.4% of the sample.

What the study reported, not specific to this receptor: Normal lung had the highest top T cell clone frequencies, and these frequencies appeared to fall progressively from AAH through AIS, MIA and invasive adenocarcinoma. Clonality was highest in normal lung, while later-stage lesions appeared to have lower clonality but higher T cell density and diversity. KRAS-mutant nodules showed the highest T cell clonality compared with EGFR-mutant or double wild-type lesions. The findings reflected association rather than direct causation, and larger cohorts with long-term follow-up and longitudinal biopsies were considered necessary. Because all patients came from Japan and China, whether the findings apply to Western populations was uncertain.

Patients underwent resection in Japan or China between about 2014 and 2017. The histologic diagnosis of each case was independently confirmed on H&E slides by two lung cancer pathologists. Macro-dissection after pathologic assessment enriched premalignant or tumor cells for nucleic acid extraction. DNA was isolated from FFPE tissue using the AllPrep DNA/RNA FFPE Kit. Turning to this clone: Its target antigen remains unknown. No much larger clone exists at a distance of one base, and base qualities are not known.

The CDR3 contains 14 residues, cysteine and phenylalanine counted. The only DNA kept is the CDR3, 42 bases in frame from the first base. V and J lose 10 bases and 1 base, and a span of 14 bases separates them. The CDR1 and CDR2 encoded by the germline V gene are SGHRS and YFSETQ. Sequenced material: FFPE invasive lung adenocarcinoma tissue. What the cell subset or site label conveys for this sample: frankly invasive lung adenocarcinoma (ADC). The source of this sequence is a person aged 50 or older with lung adenocarcinoma. Recombination connected TRBV5-1 to TRBJ2-2, with TRBD2 tentatively as D gene (6 bases match). The CDR3 loop reads CASGGNMNTGELFF. The DNA sequence is TGCGCCTCTGGCGGGAATATGAACACCGGGGAGCTGTTTTTT.